This T cell receptor beta chain was retrieved from a study of blood T cell repertoires in COVID-19. Study-level background: Whether acute or convalescent, the COVID-19 samples came from the United States, Italy and Spain.

The CDR3 is 15 amino acids. Germline V gene lookup returns CDR1 SGHNT and CDR2 YYREEE (reference sequence). Trimming took 4 bases from V and 4 from J; bases not matched to a gene: 5. Assay used: immunoSEQ multiplex PCR; TCRdb lists only in-frame clones, some missing. In the table there are almost 400,000 clones, over 75% of which are singletons. The Seattle patients joined while their infection was active and were tracked longitudinally afterward. The sample was peripheral blood. The TCR was taken from a woman aged 60-75 years with COVID-19, enrolled during active disease. This chain joins TRBV5-4 and TRBJ2-1, with 10 bases aligning to TRBD2. The CDR3 DNA reads as TGTGCCAGCAGCCCCGCGGGACTAGCGTACAATGAGCAGTTCTTC. Translating gives CASSPAGLAYNEQFF.